This entry lists 8 T cell receptor beta chains sequenced from one sample in a study of chemoradiotherapy in HPV16-positive cancers. Repertoires were generated with immunoSEQ multiplex PCR, while TCRdb's copy carries only in-frame clones and drops some. The sample carries about 53,000 clones, 90% recorded once. This specimen consisted of blood, obtained from a patient who underwent chemoradiotherapy. These receptors were obtained from a human donor with HPV-associated anogenital cancer.

V is TRBV7-2 and J is TRBJ2-3; D gene ambiguous. There are 13 residues in the CDR3. The V end was cut by 1 base, the J end by 1 base, with 3 bases between. Per the germline V gene, CDR1 is SGHTA and CDR2 is FQGNSA. The CDR3 protein is CASSLVGTDTQYF. In DNA form, the CDR3 reads TGTGCCAGCAGCTTAGTGGGCACAGATACGCAGTATTTT.

J is TRBJ1-6 and V is TRBV5-4; 9 nucleotides agree with TRBD1. Per the germline V gene, CDR1 is SGHNT and CDR2 is YYREEE (reference sequence). The V and J ends lost 4 bases and 11 bases, in that order; junction bases with no gene match: 7. This CDR3 spans 14 amino acids. The CDR3 reads CASSLDRGTTPLHF. The CDR3 DNA reads TGTGCCAGCAGCCTCGACAGGGGGACGACACCCCTCCACTTT.

This chain connects TRBV2 to TRBJ1-3; D may be TRBD1 (6 bases). This CDR3 is built from 13 residues. V lost 9 bases and J lost 4, with 13 bases in between. Germline V gene data show CDR1 as SNHLY and CDR2 as FYNNEI. The DNA of the CDR3 is TGTGCCAGTAGGCCAGGGGCAGGAAACACCATATATTTT. Amino acid sequence: CASRPGAGNTIYF.

This clone was detected only once. This chain connects TRBV6-1 to TRBJ1-2; D is ambiguous. The CDR3 loop spans 11 amino acids. Trimming removed 6 bases from V and 2 bases from J, with 4 bases in between. Germline-derived CDR1 and CDR2 are MNHNS and SASEGT. In nucleotides, the CDR3 is TGTGCCAGCAGGGGCAACTATGGCTACACCTTC. This codes for CASRGNYGYTF.

V and J are TRBV5-4 and TRBJ2-1; 8 bases fit TRBD2. The V segment lost 2 bases and the J segment 1 base; nucleotides outside the gene matches: 2. CDR3 length equals 15 residues. CDR1 and CDR2 from the germline V gene are SGHNT and YYREEE (reference sequence). The CDR3 loop reads CASSFSSGSYNEQFF. The CDR3 coding sequence is TGTGCCAGCAGCTTCTCTAGCGGGTCCTACAATGAGCAGTTCTTC. The complete variable domain, with remaining parts taken from reference TRBV5-4 and TRBJ2-1, reads ETGVTQSPTHLIKTRGQQVTLRCSSQSGHNTVSWYQQALGQGPQFIFQYYREEENGRGNFPPRFSGLQFPNYSSELNVNALELDDSALYLCASSFSSGSYNEQFFGPGTRLTVL.

The chain joins TRBV6-5 to TRBJ1-4, with D uncertain. The CDR3 spans 14 residues. The germline V gene encodes CDR1 MNHEY and CDR2 SVGAGI. Trimming removed 2 bases at V and 7 bases at J, with 11 bases between. DNA for the CDR3: TGTGCCAGCAGTTACCCGACCGAGGGTGAAAAACTGTTTTTT. Its translation is CASSYPTEGEKLFF.

This clone was detected only once. This chain joins TRBV7-2 and TRBJ2-7, with 8 bases aligning to TRBD2. CDR3 length equals 16 residues. Per the germline V gene, CDR1 is SGHTA and CDR2 is FQGNSA. With V trimmed by 2 bases and J by 0 bases, 6 bases remained unmatched. The CDR3 loop is CASSLSGGRPSYEQYF. In DNA form, the CDR3 reads TGTGCCAGCAGCTTAAGCGGCGGGAGGCCCTCCTACGAGCAGTACTTC.

This chain connects TRBV5-5 to TRBJ2-7, with a tentative D call TRBD2 (7 bases). There are 12 residues in the CDR3. Germline CDR1 SGHKS, CDR2 YYEKEE (reference sequence). Trimming pared 4 bases from V and 6 bases from J, leaving 11 bases between. CDR3 sequence reads: CASSGRGTEQYF. CDR3 nucleotides: TGTGCCAGCAGCGGGAGGGGGACCGAGCAGTACTTC.